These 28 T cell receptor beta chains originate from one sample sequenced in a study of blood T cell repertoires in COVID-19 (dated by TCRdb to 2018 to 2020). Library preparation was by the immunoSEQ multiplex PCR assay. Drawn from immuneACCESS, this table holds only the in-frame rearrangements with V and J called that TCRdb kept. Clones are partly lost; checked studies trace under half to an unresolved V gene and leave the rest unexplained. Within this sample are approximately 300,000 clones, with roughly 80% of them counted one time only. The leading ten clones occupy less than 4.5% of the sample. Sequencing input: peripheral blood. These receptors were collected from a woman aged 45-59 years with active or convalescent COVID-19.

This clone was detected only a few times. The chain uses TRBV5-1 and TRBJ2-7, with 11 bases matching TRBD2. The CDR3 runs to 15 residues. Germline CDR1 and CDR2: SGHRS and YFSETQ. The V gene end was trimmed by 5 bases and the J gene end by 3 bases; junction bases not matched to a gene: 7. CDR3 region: CASSPGLAEYYEQYF. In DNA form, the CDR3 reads TGCGCCAGCAGTCCGGGACTAGCGGAATACTACGAGCAGTACTTC.

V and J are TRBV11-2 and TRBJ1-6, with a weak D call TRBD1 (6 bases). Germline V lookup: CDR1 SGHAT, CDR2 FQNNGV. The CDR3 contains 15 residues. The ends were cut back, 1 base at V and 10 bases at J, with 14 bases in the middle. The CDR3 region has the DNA TGTGCCAGCAGCTTAGCCGCAGGGGTTGGATCACCCCTCCACTTT. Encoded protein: CASSLAAGVGSPLHF.

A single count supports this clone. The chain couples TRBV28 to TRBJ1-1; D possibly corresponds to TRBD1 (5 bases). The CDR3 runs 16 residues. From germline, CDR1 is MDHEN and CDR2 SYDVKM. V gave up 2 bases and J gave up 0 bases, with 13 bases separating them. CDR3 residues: CASSLLGLILNTEAFF. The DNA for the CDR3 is TGTGCCAGCAGTTTACTGGGACTGATATTGAACACTGAAGCTTTCTTT. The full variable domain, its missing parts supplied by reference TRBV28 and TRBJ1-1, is DVKVTQSSRYLVKRTGEKVFLECVQDMDHENMFWYRQDPGLGLRLIYFSYDVKMKEKGDIPEGYSVSREKKERFSLILESASTNQTSMYLCASSLLGLILNTEAFFGQGTRLTVV.

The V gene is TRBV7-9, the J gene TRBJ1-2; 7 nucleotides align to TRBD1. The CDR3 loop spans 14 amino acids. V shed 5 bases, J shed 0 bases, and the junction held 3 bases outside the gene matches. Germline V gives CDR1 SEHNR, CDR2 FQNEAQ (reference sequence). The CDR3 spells CASSLTGANYGYTF. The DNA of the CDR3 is TGTGCCAGCAGCCTCACAGGGGCTAACTATGGCTACACCTTC. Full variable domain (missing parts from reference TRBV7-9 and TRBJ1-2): DTGVSQNPRHKITKRGQNVTFRCDPISEHNRLYWYRQTLGQGPEFLTYFQNEAQLEKSRLLSDRFSAERPKGSFSTLEIQRTEQGDSAMYLCASSLTGANYGYTFGSGTRLTVV.

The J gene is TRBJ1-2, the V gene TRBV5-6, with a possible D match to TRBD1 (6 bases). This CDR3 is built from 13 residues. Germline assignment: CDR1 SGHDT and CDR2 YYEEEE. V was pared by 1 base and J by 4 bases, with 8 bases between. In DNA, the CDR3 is TGTGCCAGCAGCTTGAGGGGGGGCTATGGCTACACCTTC. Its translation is CASSLRGGYGYTF.

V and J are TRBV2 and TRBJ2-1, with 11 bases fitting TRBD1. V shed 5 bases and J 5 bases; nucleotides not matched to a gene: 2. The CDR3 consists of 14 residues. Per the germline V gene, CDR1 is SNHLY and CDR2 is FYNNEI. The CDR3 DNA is TGTGCCAGCAGTTTGGACAGGGGGCACAATGAGCAGTTCTTC. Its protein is CASSLDRGHNEQFF. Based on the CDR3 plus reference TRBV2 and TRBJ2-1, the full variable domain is EPEVTQTPSHQVTQMGQEVILRCVPISNHLYFYWYRQILGQKVEFLVSFYNNEISEKSEIFDDQFSVERPDGSNFTLKIRSTKLEDSAMYFCASSLDRGHNEQFFGPGTRLTVL.

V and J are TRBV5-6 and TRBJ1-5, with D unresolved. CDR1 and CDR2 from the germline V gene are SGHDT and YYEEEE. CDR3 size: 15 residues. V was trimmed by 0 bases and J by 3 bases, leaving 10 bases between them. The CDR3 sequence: CASSLGQFLNQPQHF. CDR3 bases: TGTGCCAGCAGCTTGGGTCAGTTCCTCAATCAGCCCCAGCATTTT.

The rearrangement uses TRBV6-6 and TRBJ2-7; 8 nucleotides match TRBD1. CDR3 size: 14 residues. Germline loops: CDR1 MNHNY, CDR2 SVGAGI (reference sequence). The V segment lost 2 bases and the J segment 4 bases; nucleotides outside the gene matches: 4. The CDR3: CASSYGQGRYEQYF. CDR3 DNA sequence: TGTGCCAGCAGTTACGGACAGGGTCGGTACGAGCAGTACTTC.

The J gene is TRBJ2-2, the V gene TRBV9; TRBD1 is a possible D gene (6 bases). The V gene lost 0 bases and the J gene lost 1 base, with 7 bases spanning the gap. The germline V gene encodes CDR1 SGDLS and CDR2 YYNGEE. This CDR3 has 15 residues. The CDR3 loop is CASSVATGNTGELFF. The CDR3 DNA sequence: TGTGCCAGCAGCGTAGCGACAGGGAACACCGGGGAGCTGTTTTTT. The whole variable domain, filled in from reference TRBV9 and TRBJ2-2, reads DSGVTQTPKHLITATGQRVTLRCSPRSGDLSVYWYQQSLDQGLQFLIQYYNGEERAKGNILERFSAQQFPDLHSELNLSSLELGDSALYFCASSVATGNTGELFFGEGSRLTVL.

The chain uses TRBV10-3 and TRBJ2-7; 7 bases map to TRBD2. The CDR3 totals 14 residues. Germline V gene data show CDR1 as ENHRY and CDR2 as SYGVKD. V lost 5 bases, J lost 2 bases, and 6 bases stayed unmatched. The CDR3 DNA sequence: TGTGCCATCAGTATCGAGGGAGGGGCCTACGAGCAGTACTTC. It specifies CAISIEGGAYEQYF.

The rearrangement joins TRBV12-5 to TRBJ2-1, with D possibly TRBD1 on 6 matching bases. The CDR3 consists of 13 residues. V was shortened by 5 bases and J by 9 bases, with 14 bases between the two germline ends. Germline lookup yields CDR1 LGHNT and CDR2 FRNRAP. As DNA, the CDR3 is TGTGCTAGTGGTGGCAGGGGATTCGGTGAGCAGTTCTTC. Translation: CASGGRGFGEQFF.

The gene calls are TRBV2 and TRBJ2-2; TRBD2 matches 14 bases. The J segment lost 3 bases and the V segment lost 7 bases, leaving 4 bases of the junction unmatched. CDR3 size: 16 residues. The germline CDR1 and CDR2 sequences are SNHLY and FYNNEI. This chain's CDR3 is CASNGLAGGYTGELFF. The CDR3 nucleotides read TGTGCCAGCAATGGACTAGCGGGAGGATACACCGGGGAGCTGTTTTTT.

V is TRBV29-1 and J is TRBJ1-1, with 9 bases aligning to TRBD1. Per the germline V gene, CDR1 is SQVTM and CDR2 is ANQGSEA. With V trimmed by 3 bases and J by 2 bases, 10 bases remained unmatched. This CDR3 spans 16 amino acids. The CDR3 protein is CSVDWKPGQGNTEAFF. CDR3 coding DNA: TGCAGCGTTGACTGGAAACCGGGACAGGGAAACACTGAAGCTTTCTTT.

The CDR3 DNA reads TGTGCCAGCAGCCCATCGGACAGGGTCGTGGACGAGCAGTACTTC. Translated, it gives CASSPSDRVVDEQYF. The V gene is TRBV7-8, the J gene TRBJ2-7; TRBD1 matches 8 bases. V trimming: 5 bases; J trimming: 5 bases; junction bases outside the gene matches: 11. CDR1 is SGHVS and CDR2 is FQNEAQ in the germline V gene. This CDR3 region has 15 residues.

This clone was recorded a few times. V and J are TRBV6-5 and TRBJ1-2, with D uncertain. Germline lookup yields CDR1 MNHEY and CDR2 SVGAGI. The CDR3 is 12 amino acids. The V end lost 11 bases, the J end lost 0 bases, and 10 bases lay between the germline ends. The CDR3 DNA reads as TGTGCCGCCCGAGGAGCTAACTATGGCTACACCTTC. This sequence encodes CAARGANYGYTF.

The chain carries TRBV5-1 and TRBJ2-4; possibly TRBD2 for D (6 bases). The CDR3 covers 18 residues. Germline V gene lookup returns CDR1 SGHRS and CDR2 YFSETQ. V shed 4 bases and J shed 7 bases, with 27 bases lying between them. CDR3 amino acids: CASSPRPTGADLGNIQYF. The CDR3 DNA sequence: TGCGCCAGCAGCCCCCGCCCTACGGGAGCAGATTTGGGGAACATTCAGTACTTC.

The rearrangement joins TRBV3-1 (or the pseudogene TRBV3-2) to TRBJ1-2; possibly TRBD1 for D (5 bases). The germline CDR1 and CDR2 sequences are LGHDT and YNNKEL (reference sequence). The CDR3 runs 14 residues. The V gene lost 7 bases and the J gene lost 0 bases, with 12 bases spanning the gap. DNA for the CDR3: TGTGCCAGCACCCTAGGGGCAACTAACTATGGCTACACCTTC. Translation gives CASTLGATNYGYTF.

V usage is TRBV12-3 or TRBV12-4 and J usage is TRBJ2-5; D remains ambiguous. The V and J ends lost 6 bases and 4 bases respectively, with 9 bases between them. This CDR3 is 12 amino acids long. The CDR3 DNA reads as TGTGCCAGCAGCCGTGGGCTAGAGACCCAGTACTTC. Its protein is CASSRGLETQYF.

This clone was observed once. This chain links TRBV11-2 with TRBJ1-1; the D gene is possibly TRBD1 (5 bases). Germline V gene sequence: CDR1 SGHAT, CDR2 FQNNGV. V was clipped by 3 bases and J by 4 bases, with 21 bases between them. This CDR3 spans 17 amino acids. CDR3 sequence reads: CASSFAKPRVLATEAFF. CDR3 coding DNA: TGTGCCAGCAGCTTCGCCAAGCCCAGGGTACTGGCCACTGAAGCTTTCTTT.

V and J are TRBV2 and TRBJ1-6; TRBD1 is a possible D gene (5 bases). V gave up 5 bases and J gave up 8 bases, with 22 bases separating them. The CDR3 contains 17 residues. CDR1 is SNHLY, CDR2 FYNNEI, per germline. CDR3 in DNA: TGTGCCAGCAGTCCCTCGGGACTCCCGTCGGCCCATTCACCCCTCCACTTT. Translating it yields CASSPSGLPSAHSPLHF.

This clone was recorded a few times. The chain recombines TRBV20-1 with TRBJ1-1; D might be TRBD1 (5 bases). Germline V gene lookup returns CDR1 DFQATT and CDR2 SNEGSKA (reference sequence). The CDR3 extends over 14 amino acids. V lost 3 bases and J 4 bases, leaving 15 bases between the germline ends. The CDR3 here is CSASVFREPTEAFF. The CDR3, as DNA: TGCAGTGCTAGTGTATTCAGGGAACCCACTGAAGCTTTCTTT.

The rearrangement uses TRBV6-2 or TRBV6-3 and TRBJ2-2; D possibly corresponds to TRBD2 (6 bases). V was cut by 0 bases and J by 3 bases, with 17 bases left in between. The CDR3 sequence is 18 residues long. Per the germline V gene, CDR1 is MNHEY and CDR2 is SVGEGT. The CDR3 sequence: CASSYSMGGEYDTGELFF. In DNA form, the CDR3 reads TGTGCCAGCAGTTACTCGATGGGGGGAGAATATGACACCGGGGAGCTGTTTTTT.

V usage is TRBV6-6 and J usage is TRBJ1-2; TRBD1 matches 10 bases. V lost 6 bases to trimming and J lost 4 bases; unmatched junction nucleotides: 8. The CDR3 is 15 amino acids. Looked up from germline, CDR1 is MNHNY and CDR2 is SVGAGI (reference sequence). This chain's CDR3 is CASSPSRDRGYGYTF. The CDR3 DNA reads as TGTGCCAGCAGCCCATCCCGGGACAGGGGCTATGGCTACACCTTC.

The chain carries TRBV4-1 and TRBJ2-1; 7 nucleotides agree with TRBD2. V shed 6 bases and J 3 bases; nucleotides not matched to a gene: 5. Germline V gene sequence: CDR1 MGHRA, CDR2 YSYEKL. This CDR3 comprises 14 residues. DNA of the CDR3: TGCGCCAGCAGTGAGCGGGGTCGCTACAATGAGCAGTTCTTC. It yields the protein CASSERGRYNEQFF.

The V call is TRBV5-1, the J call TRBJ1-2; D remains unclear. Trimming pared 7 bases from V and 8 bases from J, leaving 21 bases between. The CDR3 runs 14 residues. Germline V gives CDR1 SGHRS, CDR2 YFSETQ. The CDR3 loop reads CASDVHPDAGGYTF. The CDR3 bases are TGCGCCAGCGACGTACATCCAGATGCGGGAGGCTACACCTTC.

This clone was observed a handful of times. The CDR3 nucleotides are TGTGCCAGCACCGAGTACGCGGGAGGGCCCAACGAGCAGTACTTC. Amino acids: CASTEYAGGPNEQYF. The chain recombines TRBV7-9 with TRBJ2-7; 9 nucleotides line up with TRBD2. V lost 7 bases and J lost 5; bases outside the gene matches: 12. The CDR3 consists of 15 residues. Germline V gene lookup returns CDR1 SEHNR and CDR2 FQNEAQ (reference sequence).

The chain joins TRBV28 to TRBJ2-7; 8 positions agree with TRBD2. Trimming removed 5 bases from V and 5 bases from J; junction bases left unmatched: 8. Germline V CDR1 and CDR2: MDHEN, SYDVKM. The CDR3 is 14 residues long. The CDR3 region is CASSVGTRLHEQYF. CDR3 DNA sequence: TGTGCCAGCAGTGTCGGGACTAGGCTCCACGAGCAGTACTTC.

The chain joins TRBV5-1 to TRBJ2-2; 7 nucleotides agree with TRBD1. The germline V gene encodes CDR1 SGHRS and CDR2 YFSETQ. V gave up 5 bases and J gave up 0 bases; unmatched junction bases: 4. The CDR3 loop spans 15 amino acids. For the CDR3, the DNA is TGCGCCAGCAGGTTCCAGGGGGCGAACACCGGGGAGCTGTTTTTT. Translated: CASRFQGANTGELFF. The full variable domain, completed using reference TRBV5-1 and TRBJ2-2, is KAGVTQTPRYLIKTRGQQVTLSCSPISGHRSVSWYQQTPGQGLQFLFEYFSETQRNKGNFPGRFSGRQFSNSRSEMNVSTLELGDSALYLCASRFQGANTGELFFGEGSRLTVL.